This T cell receptor beta chain is from a study of shared clonotypes between healthy human individuals. The study's findings and limits: Sequencing depth was a factor that was expected to affect clonotype sharing among donors. When compared with the clonotypes that were shared by all four sorted-subset donors, the non-shared clonotypes turned out to have lower generation probabilities. Genetic and exposure-history diversity was limited by the small donor number.

The repertoire was sequenced with immunoSEQ multiplex PCR; TCRdb's copy has only in-frame clones and lacks some. The profile covers 1.5 million to 2.5 million clones, with over 85% appearing a single time and approximately 1.2% taken by the ten largest. On this clone: Its antigen is currently unknown.

The germline V gene encodes CDR1 LNHNV and CDR2 YYDKDF (reference sequence). This CDR3 is built from 13 residues. Trimming removed 0 bases from V and 8 bases from J, with 11 bases in between. Naive CD8 cells, CD45RO-negative and positively selected for CCR7, excluded terminally differentiated effector memory CD45RA+ cells. Sequencing used naive CD8+ T cells sorted from blood. This clonotype was obtained from a man between 18 and 35 years old in good health. V is TRBV15 and J is TRBJ2-7, with no clear D. In DNA, the CDR3 is TGTGCCACCAGCAGAGAAACCCTGGTGAAGCAGTACTTC. This sequence encodes CATSRETLVKQYF.